This entry lists 2 T cell receptor beta chains sequenced from one sample in a study of blood T cell repertoires in COVID-19. Some clones are missing from TCRdb's copy, which holds only in-frame ones; the method was immunoSEQ multiplex PCR. Of over 80,000 clones listed, 79% are singletons. The sequenced sample consisted of peripheral blood. These receptors all come from a woman aged 80 or over with active or convalescent COVID-19.

The rearrangement links TRBV2 to TRBJ1-5, with D possibly matching TRBD1 (6 bases). V lost 8 bases to trimming and J lost 5 bases, with 19 bases between them. The V gene's germline CDR1 is SNHLY and CDR2 FYNNEI. The CDR3 contains 15 residues. DNA for the CDR3: TGTGCCAGCGCCTCCGGGGGGGGCCTCCATCAGCCCCAGCATTTT. Its translation is CASASGGGLHQPQHF.

This chain uses TRBV10-3 with TRBJ2-7; D might be TRBD1 (5 bases). V was trimmed by 6 bases and J by 5 bases, leaving 14 bases between them. This CDR3 has 13 amino acids. Germline CDR1 is ENHRY and CDR2 is SYGVKD. Written as DNA, the CDR3 is TGTGCCATCAGACCGTCACAGGAGAACGAGCAGTACTTC. Amino acids: CAIRPSQENEQYF.